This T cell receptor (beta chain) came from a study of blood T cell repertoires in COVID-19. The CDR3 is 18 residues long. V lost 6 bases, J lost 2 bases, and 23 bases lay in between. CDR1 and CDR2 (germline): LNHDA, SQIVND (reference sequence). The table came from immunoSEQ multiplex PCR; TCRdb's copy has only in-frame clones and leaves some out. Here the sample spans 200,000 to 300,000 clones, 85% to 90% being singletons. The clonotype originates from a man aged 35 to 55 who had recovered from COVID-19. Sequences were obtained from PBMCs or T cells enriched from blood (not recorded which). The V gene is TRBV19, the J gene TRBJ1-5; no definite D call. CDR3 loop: CASSASGWRLVGNQPQHF. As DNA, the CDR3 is TGTGCCAGTAGCGCATCGGGGTGGAGACTTGTGGGCAATCAGCCCCAGCATTTT.